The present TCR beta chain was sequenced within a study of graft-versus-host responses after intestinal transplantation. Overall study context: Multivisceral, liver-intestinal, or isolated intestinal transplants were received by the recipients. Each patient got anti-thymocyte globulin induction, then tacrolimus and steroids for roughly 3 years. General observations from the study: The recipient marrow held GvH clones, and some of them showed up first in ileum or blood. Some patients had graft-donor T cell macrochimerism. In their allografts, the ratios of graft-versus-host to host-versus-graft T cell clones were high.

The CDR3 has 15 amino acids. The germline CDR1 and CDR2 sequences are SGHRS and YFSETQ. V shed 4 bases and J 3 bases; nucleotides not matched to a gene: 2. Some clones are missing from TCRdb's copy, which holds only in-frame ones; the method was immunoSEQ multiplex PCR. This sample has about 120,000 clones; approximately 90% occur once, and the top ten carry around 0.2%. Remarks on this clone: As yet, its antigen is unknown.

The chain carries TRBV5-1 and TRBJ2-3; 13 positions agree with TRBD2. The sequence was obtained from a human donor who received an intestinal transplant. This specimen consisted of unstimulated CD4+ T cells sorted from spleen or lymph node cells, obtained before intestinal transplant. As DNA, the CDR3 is TGCGCCAGCAGCAGGACTAGCGGGAGTACAGATACGCAGTATTTT. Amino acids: CASSRTSGSTDTQYF.